Listed below are T cell receptor beta chains from one sample, sequenced in a study of cytomegalovirus exposure and HLA in healthy donors. Clones were sequenced by immunoSEQ multiplex PCR, and TCRdb holds only the in-frame ones, with some missing. The sample includes 130,000 or so clones, 76% of them seen just once. The sequenced material came from PBMCs. These receptors were collected from a man aged 35 to 55 in good health and CMV-seronegative. Each CDR3 is given with its conserved first and last residue. Fields, in order: clone size, V gene, J gene, D gene, CDR3 DNA, CDR3 protein. The D gene is left open where the match is weak. Not every row has a clone size; where given, it reads once, few, many or a size class.

>.|TRBV30|TRBJ2-5|TRBD2
TGTGCCTGGAGCGAGGGAGGGGTCACTACCCAGTACTTC
CAWSEGGVTTQYF
>.|TRBV7-9|TRBJ1-2|.
TGTGCCAGCAGCTTAGGTCTGGGGGCGAAGAGCTATGGCTACACCTTC
CASSLGLGAKSYGYTF
>.|TRBV19|TRBJ1-5|.
TGTGCCAGTATTAACCAGCCAGGGTCGGGTCAGCCCCAGCATTTT
CASINQPGSGQPQHF
>.|TRBV7-9|TRBJ1-6|TRBD1
TGTGCCAGCAGCCAACAGGGACAGAATAATTCACCCCTCCACTTT
CASSQQGQNNSPLHF
>few|TRBV5-8|TRBJ2-7|.
TGTGCCAGCAGCTTTTACCGACGGCTAGAATCCTACGAGCAGTACTTC
CASSFYRRLESYEQYF
>.|TRBV30|TRBJ2-7|TRBD2
TGTGCCTGGAGTTTTGCGGTGACTAGCGGGAGTTACTACGAGCAGTACTTC
CAWSFAVTSGSYYEQYF
>.|TRBV27|TRBJ2-5|TRBD1
TGTGCCAGCACCCTGCGGGCAGGGGGACAAGAGACCCAGTACTTC
CASTLRAGGQETQYF
>.|TRBV7-7|TRBJ1-5|.
TGTGCCAGCAGCTTAGCGGGCAGAAGCAATCAGCCCCAGCATTTT
CASSLAGRSNQPQHF
>.|TRBV5-4|TRBJ2-1|TRBD2
TGTGCCAGCATCCAGGGAGGGAGACCGAAATCTGAGCAGTTCTTC
CASIQGGRPKSEQFF
>few|TRBV4-1|TRBJ2-5|.
TGCGCCAGCAGCCAATCGCTAGGGGTAATAGAGACCCAGTACTTC
CASSQSLGVIETQYF
>few|TRBV5-4|TRBJ2-3|TRBD2
TGTGCCAGCAGTCCAGGACTAGCGGGGAATCTAGATACGCAGTATTTT
CASSPGLAGNLDTQYF
>once|TRBV6-1|TRBJ2-7|TRBD2
TGTGCCAGCAACGAACGCTCCGGACTAGCCTACGAGCAGTACTTC
CASNERSGLAYEQYF
>.|TRBV7-8|TRBJ1-5|.
TGTGCCAGCAGCTTAGTTGGCCAACATTTCCCCCCACAGCCCCAGCATTTT
CASSLVGQHFPPQPQHF
>few|TRBV11-1|TRBJ1-2|TRBD1
TGTGCCAGCAGCCCCCGGGACAGGATCACCTTC
CASSPRDRITF
>.|TRBV28|TRBJ2-5|.
TGTGCCAGCAATGTGGGGCCCGAGACCCAGTACTTC
CASNVGPETQYF
>once|TRBV19|TRBJ2-6|TRBD1
TGTGCCAGTAGTAACCCCGGGACAGGGGGACCCGGGGCCAACGTCCTGACTTTC
CASSNPGTGGPGANVLTF
>.|TRBV28|TRBJ2-2|TRBD2
TGTGCCAGCACCTTTCCGGGGGGGACGAACACCGGGGAGCTGTTTTTT
CASTFPGGTNTGELFF
>.|TRBV6-5|TRBJ2-7|.
TGTGCCAGCAGTCCAGGGTCCCACGAGCAGTACTTC
CASSPGSHEQYF
>.|TRBV25-1|TRBJ1-3|.
TGTGCCAGCAGTGAAGGGGGGACCCGAAACACCATATATTTT
CASSEGGTRNTIYF
>few|TRBV29-1|TRBJ2-1|TRBD2
TGCAGCGTTCCTCGGGGGGGTGATGGGTCCTACAATGAGCAGTTCTTC
CSVPRGGDGSYNEQFF
>.|TRBV27|TRBJ1-2|.
TGTGCCAGCAGTAACAGGGCAGTGAGACTTACAGCTAACTATGGCTACACCTTC
CASSNRAVRLTANYGYTF
>.|TRBV9|TRBJ2-7|TRBD1
TGTGCCAGCAGCGCTTGGGACAGGGGCTACGAGCAGTACTTC
CASSAWDRGYEQYF
>.|TRBV6-5|TRBJ1-5|.
TGTGCCAGCAGCGACAGGAAAGGCGGGCAGCCCCAGCATTTT
CASSDRKGGQPQHF
>.|TRBV2|TRBJ1-2|.
TGTGCCAGCAGTGAGCTTTGGGAGAACTATGGCTACACCTTC
CASSELWENYGYTF
>.|TRBV6-5|TRBJ2-5|TRBD2
TGTGCCAGCAGTTCGAGGGAGGGCCTGATAGAGACCCAGTACTTC
CASSSREGLIETQYF
>few|TRBV6-5|TRBJ2-7|TRBD1
TGTGCCAGCAGTTACTCGTACAGGGGACCGGGCGAGCAGTACTTC
CASSYSYRGPGEQYF
>once|TRBV28|TRBJ2-3|TRBD1
TGTGCCAGCAGTCCTGGACAGGGGGGCACAGATACGCAGTATTTT
CASSPGQGGTDTQYF
>.|TRBV5-1|TRBJ1-5|TRBD1
TGCGCCAGCAGCATATCCGGGACAGGAAATCAGCCCCAGCATTTT
CASSISGTGNQPQHF
>few|TRBV5-4|TRBJ1-4|TRBD1
TGTGCCAGCAGCTTGGGTCGGGACAGGGAAGAAAAACTGTTTTTT
CASSLGRDREEKLFF
>.|TRBV18|TRBJ2-7|.
TGTGCCAGCTCCCAGTCCAGGTCGTCCTACGAGCAGTACTTC
CASSQSRSSYEQYF
>.|TRBV7-6|TRBJ2-7|TRBD2
TGTGCCAGCAGCCCCTGGGGGGAGGGAGCCTACGAGCAGTACTTC
CASSPWGEGAYEQYF
>.|TRBV30|TRBJ2-7|.
TGTGCCTGGAGTACGGGACAAAGCTCCTACGAGCAGTACTTC
CAWSTGQSSYEQYF
>few|TRBV27|TRBJ2-2|TRBD1
TGTGCCAGCAGCCCTCGGGGCCCAGGGGGCCTTAACACCGGGGAGCTGTTTTTT
CASSPRGPGGLNTGELFF
>.|TRBV6-1|TRBJ2-7|.
TGTGCCATCTCGGGTGGGGCTCCTGGGTTTGAGTACTTC
CAISGGAPGFEYF
>few|TRBV18|TRBJ2-7|TRBD2
TGTGCCAGCTCAGGGACTAGCGCCGAGCAGTACTTC
CASSGTSAEQYF
>.|TRBV4-1|TRBJ2-1|.
TGCGCCAGCAGCCGATCGGAGTCCTTCAATGAGCAGTTCTTC
CASSRSESFNEQFF
>.|TRBV14|TRBJ2-1|TRBD2
TGTGCCAGCAGCCAAGAGGAAAGCCGGGGGGGCCCGTATCCTGAGCAGTTCTTC
CASSQEESRGGPYPEQFF
>.|TRBV5-6|TRBJ1-1|TRBD1
TGTGCCAGCACCTTAGGGACAGGGAACACTGAAGCTTTCTTT
CASTLGTGNTEAFF
>.|TRBV7-7|TRBJ1-4|TRBD1
TGTGCCAGCAGCAACAGGGGGAGTGAAAAACTGTTTTTT
CASSNRGSEKLFF
>.|TRBV19|TRBJ2-3|.
TGTGCCAGTAGTTTCCTCGACAGGCTCACAGATACGCAGTATTTT
CASSFLDRLTDTQYF
>.|TRBV7-9|TRBJ2-7|.
TGTGCCAGCAGTGTCACAGGGTTTAAGGCCTACGAGCAGTACTTC
CASSVTGFKAYEQYF
>.|TRBV7-2|TRBJ1-5|.
TGTGCCAGCAGCCCGGGTTACGGCAATCAGCCCCAGCATTTT
CASSPGYGNQPQHF
>once|TRBV29-1|TRBJ1-2|.
TGCAGCGTTGATCGAAATCTAGGCTACACCTTC
CSVDRNLGYTF
>once|TRBV4-3|TRBJ2-7|.
TGCGCCAGCAGCCAGGTTACCACAGGGGAGCAGTACTTC
CASSQVTTGEQYF
>.|TRBV6-5|TRBJ2-5|TRBD1
TGTGCCAGCAGTGTGCCGGGACAGGGGGCAAAGACCCAGTACTTC
CASSVPGQGAKTQYF
>.|TRBV9|TRBJ2-5|.
TGTGCCAGCAGCGACAGGGAGGAGACCCAGTACTTC
CASSDREETQYF
>.|TRBV7-8|TRBJ2-7|.
TGTGCCAGCAGCTTAGAGGCAGGTCCCTACGAGCAGTACTTC
CASSLEAGPYEQYF
>.|TRBV4-1|TRBJ2-3|.
TGCGCCAGCAGCCAAACCCCGACAGGAGCTAGCACAGATACGCAGTATTTT
CASSQTPTGASTDTQYF
>.|TRBV10-1|TRBJ1-1|.
TGCGCCAGCAGTGAGTCCGGGTGGACTGAAGCTTTCTTT
CASSESGWTEAFF
>.|TRBV5-8|TRBJ2-3|TRBD2
TGTGCCAGCAGCTTACCTTGGACTAGCGGGAACACAGATACGCAGTATTTT
CASSLPWTSGNTDTQYF
>.|TRBV14|TRBJ1-2|.
TGTGCCAGCAGCCAAGCGGGAGCGTACGGGGGCTACACCTTC
CASSQAGAYGGYTF
>.|TRBV12-5|TRBJ1-4|.
TGTGCTAGTGGTTTGGGGTTGACAGGTGGTAATGAAAAACTGTTTTTT
CASGLGLTGGNEKLFF
>.|TRBV14|TRBJ2-2|.
TGTGCCAGCAGCCTTCGAGACACCTGGAACACCGGGGAGCTGTTTTTT
CASSLRDTWNTGELFF
>.|TRBV21-1|TRBJ1-6|.
TGTGCCAGCAGCAACCCCTTGCCAGCGGGGAATTCACCCCTCCACTTT
CASSNPLPAGNSPLHF
>few|TRBV7-9|TRBJ2-2|TRBD2
TGTGCCAGCAGCCCCTTTGGGGAGGGCCTTACCGGGGAGCTGTTTTTT
CASSPFGEGLTGELFF
>.|TRBV28|TRBJ2-1|TRBD2
TGTGCCAGCAGTTCGCCCTCAACCGGGACTAGCGGGAGGGCCGGGTTCTTC
CASSSPSTGTSGRAGFF